The entry below describes one TCR beta chain. Its antigen is still unknown. These data come from a study of cytomegalovirus exposure and HLA in healthy donors. Study-wide results and limits: CMV serostatus stood as the only immune exposure information on hand. Previous analysis showed most TCR beta V segments were productive about 90% or about 30% of the time. The investigators catalogued some 160 TCR beta chains as cytomegalovirus-associated. An analysis was carried out later, and it reportedly showed fewer N-insertions in an Asian-associated ancestry cluster than the approximately 700-donor mean.

The CDR3 contains 13 residues. With V trimmed by 4 bases and J by 8 bases, 4 bases remained unmatched. Germline V gene data show CDR1 as SGHNT and CDR2 as YYREEE (reference sequence). The study ran its PCR with 60 Vbeta and 13 Jbeta primers. Libraries were prepared by immunoSEQ multiplex PCR; TCRdb keeps only in-frame clonotypes and omits some of them. Of approximately 160,000 clones in the sample, approximately 62% are singletons; the top ten hold approximately 1.5%. The sample comprised PBMCs. The gene calls are TRBV5-4 and TRBJ1-2, with TRBD1 identical over 11 bases. The source of this sequence is a man aged 50-60 years in good health and CMV-seronegative. Written as DNA, the CDR3 is TGTGCCAGCAGCGTGGGACAGGGGGAAGGCTACACCTTC. It translates to CASSVGQGEGYTF.